These 23 T cell receptor beta chains were sequenced from one sample in a study of Ad26.COV2.S vaccination and SARS-CoV-2 variants (dated by TCRdb to about 2021). Libraries came from the immunoSEQ multiplex PCR assay. TCRdb obtained this table from immuneACCESS and retained in-frame rearrangements with V and J assigned. These tables miss some clones; where compared with another copy, unresolved V genes account for less than half of the shortfall, and the remainder is unexplained. This sample gives approximately 480,000 clones in total; roughly 85% of them show up just once. The ten top clones hold roughly 12% of the sample. This specimen's treatment or condition label, per the study, means: 15 to 20 received Ad26.COV2.S at low or high dose, single or two shots; a few received placebo; per-sample allocation not given. For vaccine and placebo recipients, repertoires were sequenced using samples collected on day 63 after the first injection.

The material sequenced was peripheral blood, taken in a trial of Ad26.COV2.S vaccine versus placebo. The receptors here all came from a person between 18 and 65 years old who received the Ad26.COV2.S COVID-19 vaccine or a placebo.

The chain recombines TRBV7-2 with TRBJ2-3; a possible D gene is TRBD1 (5 bases). CDR1 SGHTA and CDR2 FQGNSA come from the germline V gene. V lost 2 bases, J lost 6 bases, and 12 bases lay in between. CDR3 length: 14 residues. The CDR3 reads CASSLRGPKDTQYF. The CDR3 nucleotides are TGTGCCAGCAGCTTAAGGGGCCCGAAGGATACGCAGTATTTT.

This chain joins TRBV28 and TRBJ1-6; D gene unclear. Looked up from germline, CDR1 is MDHEN and CDR2 is SYDVKM. V lost 5 bases to trimming and J lost 5 bases, with 10 bases between them. The length of the CDR3 is 14 residues. CDR3 protein: CASSGPRHNSPLHF. In nucleotides, the CDR3 is TGTGCCAGCAGTGGGCCTCGGCATAATTCACCCCTCCACTTT.

V gene TRBV11-2 combines with J gene TRBJ2-1; D tentatively reads TRBD1 or TRBD2 (6 bases each). The CDR3 runs to 14 residues. Looked up from germline, CDR1 is SGHAT and CDR2 is FQNNGV. Between the trimmed V and J ends, which lost 0 bases and 12 bases, there was a span of 15 bases. CDR3 protein: CASSLDRTEGGQFF. The CDR3 DNA reads TGTGCCAGCAGCTTAGATAGGACGGAGGGGGGGCAGTTCTTC.

The chain uses TRBV21-1 and TRBJ1-6. TRBV21-1 is a recognized pseudogene. This CDR3 is built from 15 residues. CDR3 nucleotides: TGTGCCAGCAGAGAAAGGACAGCGGGTAATTCACCCCTCCACTTT. Protein product: CASRERTAGNSPLHF.

The chain has TRBV3-1 (or the pseudogene TRBV3-2) and TRBJ1-6; D is uncertain. This CDR3 spans 14 amino acids. Trimming stripped 2 bases from V and 6 bases from J, with 8 bases between. Looked up from germline, CDR1 is LGHDT and CDR2 is YNNKEL (reference sequence). CDR3 sequence reads: CASSQSTANSPLHF. CDR3 in DNA: TGTGCCAGCAGCCAATCAACGGCTAATTCACCCCTCCACTTT.

This clone was found once. The genes are TRBV30 and TRBJ1-3; D uncertain. The ends were cut back, 1 base at V and 1 base at J, with 5 bases in the middle. Per the germline V gene, CDR1 is GTSNPN and CDR2 is SVGIG (reference sequence). The length of the CDR3 is 13 residues. CDR3 sequence reads: CAWSAGSGNTIYF. The CDR3 DNA reads TGTGCCTGGAGTGCAGGATCTGGAAACACCATATATTTT.

The rearrangement links TRBV6-1 to TRBJ1-6, with D possibly being TRBD1 (5 bases). CDR3 length equals 17 residues. Germline values: CDR1 MNHNS, CDR2 SASEGT. V lost 2 bases, J lost 7 bases, and 18 bases lay in between. This chain's CDR3 is CASSELLLGWGNSPLHF. The DNA of the CDR3 is TGTGCCAGCAGTGAACTATTACTAGGGTGGGGGAATTCACCCCTCCACTTT.

The CDR3 sequence is CSASVNEKLFF. In nucleotides, the CDR3 is TGCAGTGCTAGTGTCAATGAAAAACTGTTTTTT. V usage is TRBV20-1 and J usage is TRBJ1-4; D uncertain. The V gene lost 3 bases and the J gene lost 5 bases, with 4 bases spanning the gap. The CDR3 length is 11 residues. Germline CDR1 DFQATT, CDR2 SNEGSKA (reference sequence).

This clone occurred a few times. The chain has TRBV7-9 and TRBJ2-1; 10 bases map to TRBD2. In germline, CDR1 is SEHNR, CDR2 FQNEAQ (reference sequence). The CDR3 loop spans 18 amino acids. The trim removed 2 bases at V and 2 bases at J, leaving 9 bases unmatched. The CDR3 loop is CASSLRTTSGSAYNEQFF. The CDR3 nucleotides read TGTGCCAGCAGCTTACGAACGACTAGCGGGTCCGCCTACAATGAGCAGTTCTTC.

Points on this clone: The same CDR3 arises from other DNA sequences in this sample as well. The rearrangement joins TRBV28 to TRBJ2-5, with no clear D. CDR3 length equals 12 residues. With 4 bases removed from V and 1 base from J, the gap between germline ends came to 4 bases. Germline CDR1 and CDR2: MDHEN and SYDVKM. CDR3 protein: CASSSVQETQYF. In DNA, the CDR3 is TGTGCCAGCAGTTCAGTCCAAGAGACCCAGTACTTC. The full variable domain, rest sourced from reference TRBV28 and TRBJ2-5, is DVKVTQSSRYLVKRTGEKVFLECVQDMDHENMFWYRQDPGLGLRLIYFSYDVKMKEKGDIPEGYSVSREKKERFSLILESASTNQTSMYLCASSSVQETQYFGPGTRLLVL.

V usage is TRBV9 and J usage is TRBJ1-1, with unresolved D. V lost 4 bases and J 5 bases, leaving 15 bases between the germline ends. Looked up from germline, CDR1 is SGDLS and CDR2 is YYNGEE. The CDR3 is 14 residues long. This chain's CDR3 is CASSTHARRTEAFF. Written as DNA, the CDR3 is TGTGCCAGCAGCACCCACGCAAGGCGGACTGAAGCTTTCTTT.

CDR3 loop: CAWSVQRVQETQYF. Written as DNA, the CDR3 is TGTGCCTGGAGTGTACAAAGGGTCCAAGAGACCCAGTACTTC. The chain has TRBV30 and TRBJ2-5; D gene uncertain. This CDR3 has 14 amino acids. V lost 0 bases and J 1 base, leaving 9 bases between the germline ends. CDR1 and CDR2 from the germline V gene are GTSNPN and SVGIG (reference sequence).

The chain recombines TRBV7-2 with TRBJ1-2; TRBD1 is a possible D gene (6 bases). V lost 6 bases and J 2 bases, leaving 13 bases between the germline ends. Germline values: CDR1 SGHTA, CDR2 FQGNSA. CDR3 length equals 14 residues. CDR3 sequence reads: CASRHEQGNYGYTF. The CDR3 coding sequence is TGTGCCAGCAGGCATGAACAGGGCAACTATGGCTACACCTTC.

The chain uses TRBV9 and TRBJ2-7; 7 positions agree with TRBD2. From germline, CDR1 is SGDLS and CDR2 YYNGEE. V shed 0 bases and J 3 bases; nucleotides not matched to a gene: 9. The CDR3 has 16 amino acids. The CDR3 bases are TGTGCCAGCAGCGTAGATGTGGGAGGGCCAATCTACGAGCAGTACTTC. Its protein is CASSVDVGGPIYEQYF.

This chain links TRBV2 with TRBJ1-6; D is uncertain. Per the germline V gene, CDR1 is SNHLY and CDR2 is FYNNEI. This CDR3 is built from 16 residues. The ends were cut back, 6 bases at V and 0 bases at J, with 12 bases in the middle. CDR3 sequence reads: CASRRSTSSYNSPLHF. Here the CDR3 DNA reads TGTGCCAGCAGACGCTCTACGAGCTCCTATAATTCACCCCTCCACTTT.

The chain combines TRBV11-2 with TRBJ1-2; unclear D gene. V was pared by 1 base and J by 5 bases, with 8 bases between. The CDR3 is 13 amino acids. Germline V gives CDR1 SGHAT, CDR2 FQNNGV. CDR3 nucleotides: TGTGCCAGCAGCTTAGTGACGGATTATGGCTACACCTTC. This encodes CASSLVTDYGYTF.

The rearrangement links TRBV11-2 to TRBJ2-7, with 11 nucleotides matching TRBD2. Losses at the gene ends were 2 bases for V and 4 bases for J; bases not matched to a gene: 4. The CDR3 spans 15 residues. The V gene's germline CDR1 is SGHAT and CDR2 FQNNGV. CDR3 sequence reads: CASSLNSGRGYEQYF. Here the CDR3 DNA reads TGTGCCAGCAGCTTAAATAGCGGGAGGGGGTACGAGCAGTACTTC.

The J gene is TRBJ2-1, the V gene TRBV7-2; no definite D call. V shed 0 bases and J shed 10 bases, with 10 bases lying between them. The CDR3 has 13 residues. Germline values: CDR1 SGHTA, CDR2 FQGNSA. CDR3: CASSLAPLEEQFF. The CDR3 bases are TGTGCCAGCAGCTTAGCCCCCCTTGAGGAGCAGTTCTTC. The full variable domain, in which reference TRBV7-2 and TRBJ2-1 provide the parts outside the CDR3, is GAGVSQSPSNKVTEKGKDVELRCDPISGHTALYWYRQSLGQGLEFLIYFQGNSAPDKSGLPSDRFSAERTGGSVSTLTIQRTQQEDSAVYLCASSLAPLEEQFFGPGTRLTVL.

The chain is built from TRBV9 and TRBJ2-3, with D tentatively TRBD1 (5 bases). This CDR3 is built from 15 residues. With 4 bases removed from V and 3 bases from J, the gap between germline ends came to 15 bases. Germline CDR1 reads SGDLS; CDR2 reads YYNGEE. For the CDR3, the DNA is TGTGCCAGCAGCTTCGGGCAGGGTGGGACAGATACGCAGTATTTT. Protein: CASSFGQGGTDTQYF.

This clone was seen a handful of times. This chain uses TRBV6-1 with TRBJ2-3; the D is unclear. CDR1 and CDR2 (germline): MNHNS, SASEGT. The CDR3 length is 14 residues. V was pared by 3 bases and J by 5 bases, with 12 bases between. The CDR3: CASSDPALGDTQYF. CDR3 nucleotide sequence: TGTGCCAGCAGTGACCCCGCGCTAGGAGATACGCAGTATTTT.

As DNA, the CDR3 is TGTGCCAGCAGTTTGTCGCCGTCAGCTGAAGCTTTCTTT. Amino acids: CASSLSPSAEAFF. This sequence joins TRBV28 and TRBJ1-1; D unclear. The germline V gene encodes CDR1 MDHEN and CDR2 SYDVKM. Trimming removed 3 bases from V and 6 bases from J, with 11 bases in between. This CDR3 has 13 residues.

J is TRBJ2-2 and V is TRBV7-2; 7 positions agree with TRBD2. Germline V gene sequence: CDR1 SGHTA, CDR2 FQGNSA. V trimming: 2 bases; J trimming: 5 bases; junction bases outside the gene matches: 5. This CDR3 is 15 amino acids long. CDR3 DNA: TGTGCCAGCAGCTTACTGCCTAGCGGTACCGGGGAGCTGTTTTTT. It codes for CASSLLPSGTGELFF.

This chain links TRBV27 with TRBJ1-1; 9 nucleotides agree with TRBD1. The CDR3 runs 16 residues. V was clipped by 7 bases and J by 5 bases; unmatched bases: 14. CDR1 MNHEY and CDR2 SMNVEV come from the germline V gene (reference sequence). The CDR3 region has the DNA TGTGCCAGCAAGGAGGCAGGACAGGGGCCCGGGACTGAAGCTTTCTTT. Translating gives CASKEAGQGPGTEAFF.